The 7 T cell receptor beta chains below all came from one sample that was sequenced in a study of vaccination and CD4 T cells after COVID-19. Sequencing of the DNA from cultured CD4+ T cells was carried out with the Oncomine TCR Beta short-read assay. TCRdb itself ran the PCR reads through MiXCR, one entry per CDR3 protein. The top ten clones hold about 5% of a sample with roughly 24,000 distinct CDR3 sequences, about three fifths of them seen once. Their specific antigens are unknown. Treatment reported: roughly 10-day PBMC culture with coronavirus spike peptide pools or control peptides (ViraFEST assay). Sequencing used CD4+ T cells from blood, cultured in vitro. The source is a human donor who had recovered from COVID-19.

This chain uses TRBV6-1 with TRBJ2-3; 8 bases align to TRBD2. Losses at the gene ends were 7 bases for V and 6 bases for J; bases not matched to a gene: 18. Looked up from germline, CDR1 is MNHNS and CDR2 is SASEGT. The CDR3 length is 17 residues. Here the CDR3 DNA reads TGTGCCAGCAAACCCTTCGGGGGGGGGACTTCTGGGGATACGCAGTATTTT. Translation gives CASKPFGGGTSGDTQYF.

This sequence joins TRBV20-1 and TRBJ1-5, with 12 bases matching TRBD1. The ends lost 6 bases at V and 6 bases at J; junction bases unmatched: 9. This CDR3 region has 15 residues. Germline assignment: CDR1 DFQATT and CDR2 SNEGSKA (reference sequence). CDR3 loop: CSASPGQGAGQPQHF. The CDR3 DNA is TGCAGTGCGTCACCGGGACAGGGGGCAGGTCAGCCCCAGCATTTT.

This clonotype was picked up a small number of times. V and J are TRBV18 and TRBJ2-7; the D gene is possibly TRBD1 (5 bases). Germline V lookup: CDR1 KGHSH, CDR2 LQKENI. This CDR3 region has 15 residues. V was clipped by 1 base and J by 5 bases, with 15 bases between them. The chain's CDR3 is CASSPQTRQRNEQYF. The CDR3 DNA is TGTGCCAGCTCACCACAAACCCGACAGAGAAACGAGCAGTACTTC.

V is TRBV19 and J is TRBJ1-1; 7 bases align to TRBD1. The ends lost 4 bases at V and 1 base at J; junction bases unmatched: 9. This CDR3 comprises 16 residues. The V gene's germline CDR1 is LNHDA and CDR2 SQIVND (reference sequence). The CDR3 spells CASSTSKGQSNTEAFF. The CDR3 DNA reads as TGTGCCAGTAGTACGTCTAAGGGACAGTCGAACACTGAAGCTTTCTTT.

The rearrangement uses TRBV5-1 and TRBJ2-5; D is undetermined. CDR1 is SGHRS, CDR2 YFSETQ, per germline. V lost 0 bases and J lost 4, with 7 bases in between. This CDR3 spans 13 amino acids. This chain's CDR3 is CASSLARVETQYF. In nucleotides, the CDR3 is TGCGCCAGCAGCTTGGCCCGGGTAGAGACCCAGTACTTC.

By frequency in the sample, this clonotype is medium-sized. The V and J genes are TRBV7-2 and TRBJ2-2; 8 positions agree with TRBD1. Trimming at V came to 0 bases and at J to 4 bases, leaving 7 bases not matched to a gene. Germline V gives CDR1 SGHTA, CDR2 FQGNSA. This CDR3 region has 17 residues. The CDR3 reads CASSLAPRGLGTGELFF. The CDR3 coding sequence is TGTGCCAGCAGCTTAGCTCCCAGGGGGCTTGGCACCGGGGAGCTGTTTTTT.

This chain links TRBV6-1 with TRBJ1-2; 7 bases are shared with TRBD1. The CDR3 is 15 residues long. The germline V gene encodes CDR1 MNHNS and CDR2 SASEGT. The trim removed 6 bases at V and 13 bases at J, leaving 20 bases unmatched. The CDR3 coding sequence is TGTGCCAGCAGCCTCGCCCTGAGGACAGGTCCTTATAGCACCTTC. Its translation is CASSLALRTGPYSTF.